The 12 T cell receptor beta chains below all came from one sample that was sequenced in a study of cytomegalovirus exposure and HLA in healthy donors. Amplification used 60 Vbeta primers and 13 Jbeta primers. The data were produced by immunoSEQ multiplex PCR, yet TCRdb's version contains in-frame clones alone and is incomplete. The profile covers about 190,000 clones, with around 87% appearing a single time and around 1.2% taken by the ten largest. The sample comprised PBMCs. All receptors come from a man aged 30 to 39 in good health and CMV-seronegative.

The gene calls are TRBV5-4 and TRBJ2-3, with 7 bases lining up with TRBD1. The CDR3 has 20 amino acids. The V segment lost 3 bases and the J segment 4 bases; nucleotides outside the gene matches: 23. The germline CDR1 and CDR2 sequences are SGHNT and YYREEE (reference sequence). CDR3: CASSSPLGGRRGGEADTQYF. In DNA, the CDR3 is TGTGCCAGCAGCTCGCCGTTAGGGGGCCGACGTGGTGGCGAGGCAGATACGCAGTATTTT.

CDR3 in DNA: TGTGCCAGTAGTACGGGACAGGATCACACCGGGGAGCTGTTTTTT. Amino acids: CASSTGQDHTGELFF. The rearrangement links TRBV19 to TRBJ2-2, with 8 bases matching TRBD1. V shed 4 bases, J shed 3 bases, and the junction held 4 bases outside the gene matches. This CDR3 has 15 residues. CDR1 and CDR2 from the germline V gene are LNHDA and SQIVND (reference sequence).

The chain carries TRBV5-8 and TRBJ2-3, with TRBD2 matching 8 bases. The V gene's germline CDR1 is SGHTS and CDR2 YDEGEE. Trimming cost V 0 bases and J 2 bases; bases outside gene matches: 2. The CDR3 covers 15 residues. The CDR3 loop reads CASSLGSGATDTQYF. The CDR3 coding sequence is TGTGCCAGCAGCTTGGGTAGCGGGGCCACAGATACGCAGTATTTT.

The chain has TRBV7-9 and TRBJ1-1; no firm D call. V was shortened by 5 bases and J by 4 bases, with 14 bases between the two germline ends. Germline loops: CDR1 SEHNR, CDR2 FQNEAQ (reference sequence). The CDR3 length is 14 residues. CDR3 protein: CASSNFGESTEAFF. CDR3 sequence (DNA): TGTGCCAGCAGCAACTTTGGGGAGAGCACTGAAGCTTTCTTT. The full variable domain, with the rest looked up from reference TRBV7-9 and TRBJ1-1, is DTGVSQNPRHKITKRGQNVTFRCDPISEHNRLYWYRQTLGQGPEFLTYFQNEAQLEKSRLLSDRFSAERPKGSFSTLEIQRTEQGDSAMYLCASSNFGESTEAFFGQGTRLTVV.

This sequence joins TRBV14 and TRBJ2-1; 13 bases are a match to TRBD2. The CDR3 has 15 residues. V lost 6 bases, J lost 1 base, and 0 bases stayed unmatched. Germline V gene lookup returns CDR1 SGHDN and CDR2 FVKESK. CDR3 sequence reads: CASRTSGGSYNEQFF. DNA for the CDR3: TGTGCCAGCAGGACTAGCGGGGGGTCCTACAATGAGCAGTTCTTC. Full variable domain (rest looked up from reference TRBV14 and TRBJ2-1): EAGVTQFPSHSVIEKGQTVTLRCDPISGHDNLYWYRRVMGKEIKFLLHFVKESKQDESGMPNNRFLAERTGGTYSTLKVQPAELEDSGVYFCASRTSGGSYNEQFFGPGTRLTVL.

The rearrangement links TRBV28 to TRBJ1-3, with D possibly TRBD1 on 5 matching bases. V lost 2 bases and J 3 bases, leaving 8 bases between the germline ends. CDR3 length: 14 residues. Germline loops: CDR1 MDHEN, CDR2 SYDVKM. In DNA form, the CDR3 reads TGTGCCAGCAGTTTAGGAGGGGTTGGAAACACCATATATTTT. Protein sequence: CASSLGGVGNTIYF.

This sequence joins TRBV30 and TRBJ2-7, with 8 bases lining up with TRBD2. CDR1 and CDR2 from the germline V gene are GTSNPN and SVGIG (reference sequence). The CDR3 is made up of 13 amino acids. Unmatched junction bases numbered 12, after V lost 8 bases and J lost 6 bases. The CDR3 bases are TGTGCCATTCGACTAGCGCGATTTTCCGAGCAGTACTTC. It encodes CAIRLARFSEQYF.

The J gene is TRBJ2-3, the V gene TRBV5-1; 9 nucleotides match TRBD2. J was trimmed by 4 bases and V by 6 bases; bases with no gene match: 9. CDR1 is SGHRS, CDR2 YFSETQ, per germline. The CDR3 is 15 amino acids. The CDR3, as DNA: TGCGCCAGCAAACATACTAGCGGGTACGCAGATACGCAGTATTTT. Its protein product is CASKHTSGYADTQYF.

CDR3 bases: TGTGCCAGTAGTAGGCTAGCGGGGGGTGGGAATGAGCAGTTCTTC. It codes for CASSRLAGGGNEQFF. This chain connects TRBV19 to TRBJ2-1; 11 nucleotides align to TRBD2. CDR1 and CDR2 (germline): LNHDA, SQIVND (reference sequence). Trimming removed 4 bases from V and 7 bases from J; junction bases left unmatched: 6. This CDR3 has 15 residues.

The V call is TRBV6-5, the J call TRBJ1-5; TRBD1 matches 9 bases. V lost 0 bases, J lost 11 bases, and 5 bases stayed unmatched. Germline V gene data show CDR1 as MNHEY and CDR2 as SVGAGI. This CDR3 contains 14 residues. CDR3 in amino acids: CASSYSDRGSAQHF. The CDR3 DNA reads TGTGCCAGCAGTTACTCAGACAGGGGGTCAGCCCAGCATTTT.

J is TRBJ1-5 and V is TRBV7-2, with D possibly matching TRBD1 (5 bases). CDR3 length: 14 residues. Germline CDR1 and CDR2: SGHTA and FQGNSA. The germline V and J ends were trimmed by 5 bases and 5 bases, with 13 bases remaining between them. DNA for the CDR3: TGTGCCAGCAGCGCGGGACGGGGGGATCAGCCCCAGCATTTT. Amino acids: CASSAGRGDQPQHF.

The chain employs TRBV5-6 and TRBJ1-2; D is uncertain. V gave up 5 bases and J gave up 0 bases, with 8 bases separating them. This CDR3 is 13 amino acids long. The germline V gene has CDR1 SGHDT and CDR2 YYEEEE. CDR3 protein: CASSSSPNYGYTF. The CDR3 DNA follows: TGTGCCAGCAGTTCCAGTCCTAACTATGGCTACACCTTC.